This T cell receptor (beta chain) was retrieved from a study of control samples from healthy donors and cancer patients. Germline loops: CDR1 SGHAT, CDR2 FQNNGV. The CDR3 runs to 17 residues. The trim removed 6 bases at V and 0 bases at J, leaving 8 bases unmatched. TCRdb's copy holds only in-frame clones and misses some; the assay was immunoSEQ multiplex PCR. This sample yields fewer than 200,000 clones, of which roughly 92% are seen a single time; 1.2% to 1.5% belongs to the top ten. This chain uses TRBV11-2 with TRBJ1-2; TRBD1 matches 12 bases. The sample consisted of blood. The receptor comes from a man aged 25 to 40 in good health. CDR3 coding DNA: TGTGCCAGCAGTCGACCGGGACAGGGGGCGCCTAACTATGGCTACACCTTC. As protein: CASSRPGQGAPNYGYTF. The full variable domain, with the rest looked up from reference TRBV11-2 and TRBJ1-2, is EAGVAQSPRYKIIEKRQSVAFWCNPISGHATLYWYQQILGQGPKLLIQFQNNGVVDDSQLPKDRFSAERLKGVDSTLKIQPAKLEDSAVYLCASSRPGQGAPNYGYTFGSGTRLTVV.